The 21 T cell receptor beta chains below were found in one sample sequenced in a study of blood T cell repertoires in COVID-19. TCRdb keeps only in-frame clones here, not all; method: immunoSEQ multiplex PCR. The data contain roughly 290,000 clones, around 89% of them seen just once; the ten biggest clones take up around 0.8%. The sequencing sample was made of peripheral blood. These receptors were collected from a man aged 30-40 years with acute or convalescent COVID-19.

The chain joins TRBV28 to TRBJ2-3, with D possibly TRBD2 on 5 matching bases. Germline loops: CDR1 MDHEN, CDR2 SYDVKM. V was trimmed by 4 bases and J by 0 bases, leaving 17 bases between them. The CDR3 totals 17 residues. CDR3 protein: CASSSGVRGYSTDTQYF. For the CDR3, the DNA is TGTGCCAGCAGTTCCGGAGTCCGGGGTTACAGCACAGATACGCAGTATTTT.

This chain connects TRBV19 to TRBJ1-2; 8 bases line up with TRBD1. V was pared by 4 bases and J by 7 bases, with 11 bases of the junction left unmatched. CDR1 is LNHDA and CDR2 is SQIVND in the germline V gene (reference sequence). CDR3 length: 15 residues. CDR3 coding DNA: TGTGCCAGTAGTACGGACAGGGCCTTAGTGTCTGGCTACACCTTC. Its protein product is CASSTDRALVSGYTF.

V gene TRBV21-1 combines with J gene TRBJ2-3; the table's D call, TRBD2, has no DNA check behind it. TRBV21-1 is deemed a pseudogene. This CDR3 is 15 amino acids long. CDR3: CASSKRLAGTDTQYF. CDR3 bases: TGTGCCAGCAGCAAACGACTAGCGGGCACAGATACGCAGTATTTT.

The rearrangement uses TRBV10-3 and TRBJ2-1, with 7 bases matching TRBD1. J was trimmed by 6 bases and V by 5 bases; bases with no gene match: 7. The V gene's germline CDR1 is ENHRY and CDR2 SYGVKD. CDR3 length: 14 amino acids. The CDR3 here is CAISSVGTVNEQFF. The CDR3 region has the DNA TGTGCCATCAGTTCTGTGGGGACAGTCAATGAGCAGTTCTTC.

This CDR3 is CASSQVLRSKNIQYF. CDR3 DNA sequence: TGTGCCAGCAGCCAAGTGTTGCGGTCCAAAAACATTCAGTACTTC. This rearrangement joins TRBV4-2 to TRBJ2-4, with D uncertain. The CDR3 has 15 residues. CDR1 LGHNA and CDR2 YNFKEQ come from the germline V gene. V was cut by 1 base and J by 2 bases, with 9 bases left in between.

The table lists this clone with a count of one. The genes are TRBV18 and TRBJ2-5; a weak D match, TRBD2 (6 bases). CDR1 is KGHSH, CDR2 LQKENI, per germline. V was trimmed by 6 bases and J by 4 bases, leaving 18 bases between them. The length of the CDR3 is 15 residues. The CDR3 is CASSRDIGALETQYF. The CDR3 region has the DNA TGTGCCAGCTCGCGGGATATCGGGGCACTAGAGACCCAGTACTTC.

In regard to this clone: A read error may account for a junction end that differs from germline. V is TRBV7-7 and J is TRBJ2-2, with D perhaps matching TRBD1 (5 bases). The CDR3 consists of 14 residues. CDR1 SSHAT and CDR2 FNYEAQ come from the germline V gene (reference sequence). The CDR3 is CASSLTDFTGELFF. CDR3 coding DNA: TGTGCTAGCAGCTTGACAGATTTCACCGGGGAGCTGTTTTTT.

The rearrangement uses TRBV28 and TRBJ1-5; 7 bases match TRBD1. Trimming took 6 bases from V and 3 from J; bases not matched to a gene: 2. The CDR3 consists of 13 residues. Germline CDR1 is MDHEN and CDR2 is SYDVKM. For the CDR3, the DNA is TGTGCCAGCAGGGGACAGAACAATCAGCCCCAGCATTTT. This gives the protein CASRGQNNQPQHF.

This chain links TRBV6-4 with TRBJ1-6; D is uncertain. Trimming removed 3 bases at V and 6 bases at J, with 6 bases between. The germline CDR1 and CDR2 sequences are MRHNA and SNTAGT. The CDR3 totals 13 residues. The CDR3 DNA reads TGTGCCAGCAGTGAGACTACTAATTCACCCCTCCACTTT. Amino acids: CASSETTNSPLHF.

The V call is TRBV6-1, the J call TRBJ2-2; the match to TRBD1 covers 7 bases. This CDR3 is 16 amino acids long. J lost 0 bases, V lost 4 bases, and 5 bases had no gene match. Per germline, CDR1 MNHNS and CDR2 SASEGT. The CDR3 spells CASSARQGTNTGELFF. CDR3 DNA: TGTGCCAGCAGTGCCCGACAGGGAACGAACACCGGGGAGCTGTTTTTT.

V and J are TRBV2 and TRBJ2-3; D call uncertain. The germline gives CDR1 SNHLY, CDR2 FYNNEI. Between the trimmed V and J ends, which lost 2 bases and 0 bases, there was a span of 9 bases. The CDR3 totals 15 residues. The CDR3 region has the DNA TGTGCCAGCAGTGAATACGCTACTAGCACAGATACGCAGTATTTT. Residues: CASSEYATSTDTQYF.

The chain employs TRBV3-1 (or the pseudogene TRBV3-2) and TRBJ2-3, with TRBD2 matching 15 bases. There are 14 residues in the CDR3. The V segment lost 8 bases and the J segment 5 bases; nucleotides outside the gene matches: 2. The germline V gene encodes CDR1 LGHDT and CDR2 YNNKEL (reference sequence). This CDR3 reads CASGLAGGGDTQYF. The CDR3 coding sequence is TGTGCCAGCGGACTAGCGGGGGGGGGAGATACGCAGTATTTT.

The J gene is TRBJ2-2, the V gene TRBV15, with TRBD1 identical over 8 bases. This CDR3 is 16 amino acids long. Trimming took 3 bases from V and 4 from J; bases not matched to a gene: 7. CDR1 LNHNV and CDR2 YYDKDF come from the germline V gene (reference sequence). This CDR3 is CATSSGTGLFTGELFF. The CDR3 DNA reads TGTGCCACCAGCAGCGGGACAGGACTTTTCACCGGGGAGCTGTTTTTT.

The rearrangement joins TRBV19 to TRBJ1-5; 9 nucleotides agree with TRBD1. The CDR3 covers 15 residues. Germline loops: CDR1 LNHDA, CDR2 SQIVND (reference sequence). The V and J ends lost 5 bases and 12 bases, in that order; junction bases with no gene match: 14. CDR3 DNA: TGTGCCAGTAGTCCAATTCGGACAGGGGAGATTTTCCAGCATTTT. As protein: CASSPIRTGEIFQHF.

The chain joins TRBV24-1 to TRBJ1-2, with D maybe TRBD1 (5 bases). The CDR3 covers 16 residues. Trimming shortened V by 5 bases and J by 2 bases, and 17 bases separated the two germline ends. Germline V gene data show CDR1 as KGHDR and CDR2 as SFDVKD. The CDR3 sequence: CATSAVPGQGNYGYTF. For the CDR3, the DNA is TGTGCCACCAGTGCTGTTCCGGGCCAGGGCAACTATGGCTACACCTTC.

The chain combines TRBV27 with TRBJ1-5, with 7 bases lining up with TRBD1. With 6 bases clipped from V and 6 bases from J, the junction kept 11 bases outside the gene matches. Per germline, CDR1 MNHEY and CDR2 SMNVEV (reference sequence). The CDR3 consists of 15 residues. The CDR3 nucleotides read TGTGCCAGCAGCGGGGCAGGGGGGTTTTCTCAGCCCCAGCATTTT. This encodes CASSGAGGFSQPQHF.

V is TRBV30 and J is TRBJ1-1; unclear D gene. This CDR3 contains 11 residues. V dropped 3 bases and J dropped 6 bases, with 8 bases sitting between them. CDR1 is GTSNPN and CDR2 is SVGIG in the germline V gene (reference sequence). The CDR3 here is CAWRTGPEAFF. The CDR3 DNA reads TGTGCCTGGAGGACGGGTCCTGAAGCTTTCTTT.

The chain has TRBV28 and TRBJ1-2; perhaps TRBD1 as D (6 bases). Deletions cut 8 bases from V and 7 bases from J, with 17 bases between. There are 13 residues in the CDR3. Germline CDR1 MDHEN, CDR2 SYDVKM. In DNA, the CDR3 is TGTGCCAGCGGGACGGCGGGCAGGGGTGGCTACACCTTC. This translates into CASGTAGRGGYTF.

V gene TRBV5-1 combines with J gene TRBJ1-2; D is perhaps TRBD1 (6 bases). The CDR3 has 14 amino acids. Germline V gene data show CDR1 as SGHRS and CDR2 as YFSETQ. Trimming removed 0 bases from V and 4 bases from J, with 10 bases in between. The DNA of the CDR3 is TGCGCCAGCAGCTTGGGGGGGCTGCCCTATGGCTACACCTTC. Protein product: CASSLGGLPYGYTF.

The CDR3 spells CASGIGRPTEAFF. The CDR3 DNA is TGCGCCAGCGGGATCGGGAGGCCAACTGAAGCTTTCTTT. The chain links TRBV5-1 to TRBJ1-1; D is undetermined. The CDR3 totals 13 residues. The germline V and J ends were trimmed by 7 bases and 5 bases, with 15 bases remaining between them. From germline, CDR1 is SGHRS and CDR2 YFSETQ.

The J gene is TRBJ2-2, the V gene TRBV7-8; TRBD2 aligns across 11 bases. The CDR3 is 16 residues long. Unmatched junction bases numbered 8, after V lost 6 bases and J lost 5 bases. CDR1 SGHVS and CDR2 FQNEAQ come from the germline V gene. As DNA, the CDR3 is TGTGCCAGCAGATTTGGTACTAGCGGGGGAACCGGGGAGCTGTTTTTT. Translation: CASRFGTSGGTGELFF.